These 19 T cell receptor beta chains share one sample of origin, sequenced in a study of blood T cell repertoires in COVID-19. Profiled with immunoSEQ multiplex PCR; TCRdb holds only in-frame clones, not every one. The sample includes 250,000 to 350,000 clones, roughly 90% of them seen just once. Sequenced: peripheral blood. These receptors were collected from a woman younger than 45 with COVID-19, enrolled during active disease.

The chain employs TRBV11-1 and TRBJ2-2; no firm D call. CDR1 and CDR2 from the germline V gene are SGHAT and FQDESV (reference sequence). The CDR3 runs to 15 residues. V was shortened by 4 bases and J by 5 bases, with 14 bases between the two germline ends. The CDR3 sequence: CASSSYRLRTGELFF. CDR3 nucleotides: TGTGCCAGCAGCTCTTATCGACTGCGAACCGGGGAGCTGTTTTTT.

This sequence joins TRBV5-1 and TRBJ1-1; no firm D call. Germline V gives CDR1 SGHRS, CDR2 YFSETQ. This CDR3 has 14 amino acids. Trimming cost V 0 bases and J 4 bases, with 10 bases left between them. The CDR3 bases are TGCGCCAGCAGCTTGGAACAAGTCTCCACTGAAGCTTTCTTT. The encoded protein is CASSLEQVSTEAFF.

The genes are TRBV28 and TRBJ1-4; no clear D. Germline assignment: CDR1 MDHEN and CDR2 SYDVKM. This CDR3 has 17 residues. V lost 7 bases, J lost 0 bases, and 18 bases lay in between. CDR3 sequence (DNA): TGTGCCAGCATCTACAGTGGAGGCCTGGCAACTAATGAAAAACTGTTTTTT. Protein: CASIYSGGLATNEKLFF.

V and J are TRBV18 and TRBJ1-5, with D possibly being TRBD1 (5 bases). With 2 bases removed from V and 4 bases from J, the gap between germline ends came to 15 bases. The CDR3 runs 16 residues. Germline loops: CDR1 KGHSH, CDR2 LQKENI. The CDR3 protein is CASSPSGQVGNQPQHF. The CDR3 nucleotides are TGTGCCAGCTCACCATCAGGGCAGGTCGGGAATCAGCCCCAGCATTTT.

This rearrangement joins TRBV2 to TRBJ2-3, with 11 bases fitting TRBD2. Germline trimming cut 9 bases from V and 2 bases from J; bases unmatched to any gene: 7. The CDR3 has 15 residues. Germline V gene sequence: CDR1 SNHLY, CDR2 FYNNEI. The CDR3 spells CARNIAGGATDTQYF. As DNA, the CDR3 is TGTGCCAGGAATATAGCGGGAGGGGCCACAGATACGCAGTATTTT.

This clone was detected only a few times. The rearrangement joins TRBV2 to TRBJ2-7; TRBD1 is a possible D gene (6 bases). The germline CDR1 and CDR2 sequences are SNHLY and FYNNEI. The CDR3 extends over 14 amino acids. V lost 4 bases and J 2 bases, leaving 12 bases between the germline ends. CDR3 protein: CASSVDRSTYEQYF. The CDR3 nucleotides are TGTGCCAGCAGTGTGGACAGATCAACCTACGAGCAGTACTTC.

The rearrangement links TRBV5-4 to TRBJ1-2, with a tentative D call TRBD1 (6 bases). The CDR3 loop spans 12 amino acids. With 1 base removed from V and 8 bases from J, the gap between germline ends came to 9 bases. CDR1 and CDR2 from the germline V gene are SGHNT and YYREEE (reference sequence). CDR3 amino acids: CASSLQGGGYTF. CDR3 DNA: TGTGCCAGCAGCTTGCAAGGGGGAGGCTACACCTTC. Together with reference TRBV5-4 and TRBJ1-2, the CDR3 gives the full variable domain: ETGVTQSPTHLIKTRGQQVTLRCSSQSGHNTVSWYQQALGQGPQFIFQYYREEENGRGNFPPRFSGLQFPNYSSELNVNALELDDSALYLCASSLQGGGYTFGSGTRLTVV.

The J gene is TRBJ2-7, the V gene TRBV9; 8 bases map to TRBD2. Germline values: CDR1 SGDLS, CDR2 YYNGEE. The junction had 14 bases not matched to a gene; V was cut back by 4 bases and J by 5 bases. This CDR3 spans 16 amino acids. DNA for the CDR3: TGTGCCAGCAGCCTCCGCTCGGGACTAGTTGTCGACGAGCAGTACTTC. It yields the protein CASSLRSGLVVDEQYF.

This chain uses TRBV30 with TRBJ2-1; 7 bases agree with TRBD1. The CDR3 has 13 residues. V dropped 4 bases and J dropped 0; count of bases not matched to a gene: 0. From germline, CDR1 is GTSNPN and CDR2 SVGIG (reference sequence). CDR3 region: CAWNRGSYNEQFF. CDR3 nucleotides: TGTGCCTGGAACAGGGGCTCCTACAATGAGCAGTTCTTC.

This clone appeared many times. The chain links TRBV5-4 to TRBJ2-7; 7 bases map to TRBD1. Germline-derived CDR1 and CDR2 are SGHNT and YYREEE (reference sequence). Germline trimming cut 3 bases from V and 3 bases from J; bases unmatched to any gene: 6. CDR3 size: 14 residues. The CDR3 protein is CASSYTRDSYEQYF. The CDR3 DNA sequence: TGTGCCAGCAGCTATACCCGGGACAGCTACGAGCAGTACTTC.

This chain links TRBV14 with TRBJ2-7; TRBD2 aligns across 8 bases. V shed 7 bases, J shed 2 bases, and the junction held 10 bases outside the gene matches. Germline values: CDR1 SGHDN, CDR2 FVKESK. This CDR3 is built from 15 residues. The CDR3 region is CASTLSGKTPYEQYF. The CDR3 DNA reads as TGTGCCAGCACTCTTAGCGGGAAGACACCCTACGAGCAGTACTTC.

This rearrangement joins TRBV7-9 to TRBJ1-2, with D tentatively TRBD1 (5 bases). The CDR3 consists of 15 residues. V shed 3 bases and J shed 4 bases, with 15 bases lying between them. CDR1 is SEHNR, CDR2 FQNEAQ, per germline (reference sequence). CDR3: CASSLGSGLAYGYTF. The DNA for the CDR3 is TGTGCCAGCAGCTTGGGCTCAGGGTTGGCCTATGGCTACACCTTC.

CDR3 residues: CASSFSGLNGEETQYF. CDR3 bases: TGTGCCAGCAGTTTTTCGGGACTAAATGGAGAAGAGACCCAGTACTTC. The chain couples TRBV28 to TRBJ2-5; 7 bases map to TRBD2. After removal of 3 bases from V and 3 bases from J, the junction contained 10 bases not matched to a gene. The CDR3 consists of 16 residues. The germline gives CDR1 MDHEN, CDR2 SYDVKM.

The chain couples TRBV30 to TRBJ2-1, with 12 bases identical to TRBD2. In germline, CDR1 is GTSNPN, CDR2 SVGIG (reference sequence). V was clipped by 6 bases and J by 0 bases; unmatched bases: 15. This CDR3 is built from 19 residues. DNA of the CDR3: TGTGCCTGTGACCCGACAAGGGGGACTAGCGGGCGCTCCTACAATGAGCAGTTCTTC. This sequence encodes CACDPTRGTSGRSYNEQFF.

The chain couples TRBV6-5 to TRBJ2-7; a weak D match, TRBD1 (6 bases). V shed 8 bases and J shed 8 bases, with 16 bases lying between them. This CDR3 is built from 12 residues. CDR1 is MNHEY, CDR2 SVGAGI, per germline. The CDR3 DNA reads as TGTGCCAGCGGGCCCGGCAGGGGTCAGCAGTACTTC. It is translated as CASGPGRGQQYF.

This clone was counted between two and nine times. The chain employs TRBV7-3 and TRBJ2-1; 11 nucleotides match TRBD2. With 6 bases clipped from V and 4 bases from J, the junction kept 5 bases outside the gene matches. The CDR3 sequence is 15 residues long. Germline V gives CDR1 SGHTA, CDR2 FQGTGA. CDR3 sequence (DNA): TGTGCCAGCAGTTTAGCGGGAGGGAGGTACAATGAGCAGTTCTTC. Amino acids: CASSLAGGRYNEQFF.

The chain uses TRBV13 and TRBJ2-5; D remains ambiguous. Deletions cut 2 bases from V and 3 bases from J, with 7 bases between. The CDR3 is made up of 13 amino acids. CDR1 and CDR2 (germline): PRHDT, FYEKMQ (reference sequence). The CDR3 reads CASSLLGEETQYF. In DNA form, the CDR3 reads TGTGCCAGCAGCTTACTCGGAGAAGAGACCCAGTACTTC.

The genes are TRBV7-2 and TRBJ2-3, with 7 bases matching TRBD2. V trimming: 6 bases; J trimming: 4 bases; junction bases outside the gene matches: 7. The CDR3 is 14 amino acids. Germline lookup yields CDR1 SGHTA and CDR2 FQGNSA. The CDR3 spells CASRLGGSADTQYF. The CDR3 DNA sequence: TGTGCCAGCAGGCTGGGAGGGAGCGCAGATACGCAGTATTTT.

This chain joins TRBV30 and TRBJ2-1; 8 bases fit TRBD2. The CDR3 runs 19 residues. The V segment lost 1 base and the J segment 4 bases; nucleotides outside the gene matches: 18. Germline loops: CDR1 GTSNPN, CDR2 SVGIG (reference sequence). The CDR3 sequence: CAWSAYLATAGVAYNEQFF. The CDR3 bases are TGTGCCTGGAGTGCCTACCTGGCAACAGCGGGAGTAGCTTACAATGAGCAGTTCTTC. The whole variable domain, remainder taken from reference TRBV30 and TRBJ2-1, is SQTIHQWPATLVQPVGSPLSLECTVEGTSNPNLYWYRQAAGRGLQLLFYSVGIGQISSEVPQNLSASRPQDRQFILSSKKLLLSDSGFYLCAWSAYLATAGVAYNEQFFGPGTRLTVL.